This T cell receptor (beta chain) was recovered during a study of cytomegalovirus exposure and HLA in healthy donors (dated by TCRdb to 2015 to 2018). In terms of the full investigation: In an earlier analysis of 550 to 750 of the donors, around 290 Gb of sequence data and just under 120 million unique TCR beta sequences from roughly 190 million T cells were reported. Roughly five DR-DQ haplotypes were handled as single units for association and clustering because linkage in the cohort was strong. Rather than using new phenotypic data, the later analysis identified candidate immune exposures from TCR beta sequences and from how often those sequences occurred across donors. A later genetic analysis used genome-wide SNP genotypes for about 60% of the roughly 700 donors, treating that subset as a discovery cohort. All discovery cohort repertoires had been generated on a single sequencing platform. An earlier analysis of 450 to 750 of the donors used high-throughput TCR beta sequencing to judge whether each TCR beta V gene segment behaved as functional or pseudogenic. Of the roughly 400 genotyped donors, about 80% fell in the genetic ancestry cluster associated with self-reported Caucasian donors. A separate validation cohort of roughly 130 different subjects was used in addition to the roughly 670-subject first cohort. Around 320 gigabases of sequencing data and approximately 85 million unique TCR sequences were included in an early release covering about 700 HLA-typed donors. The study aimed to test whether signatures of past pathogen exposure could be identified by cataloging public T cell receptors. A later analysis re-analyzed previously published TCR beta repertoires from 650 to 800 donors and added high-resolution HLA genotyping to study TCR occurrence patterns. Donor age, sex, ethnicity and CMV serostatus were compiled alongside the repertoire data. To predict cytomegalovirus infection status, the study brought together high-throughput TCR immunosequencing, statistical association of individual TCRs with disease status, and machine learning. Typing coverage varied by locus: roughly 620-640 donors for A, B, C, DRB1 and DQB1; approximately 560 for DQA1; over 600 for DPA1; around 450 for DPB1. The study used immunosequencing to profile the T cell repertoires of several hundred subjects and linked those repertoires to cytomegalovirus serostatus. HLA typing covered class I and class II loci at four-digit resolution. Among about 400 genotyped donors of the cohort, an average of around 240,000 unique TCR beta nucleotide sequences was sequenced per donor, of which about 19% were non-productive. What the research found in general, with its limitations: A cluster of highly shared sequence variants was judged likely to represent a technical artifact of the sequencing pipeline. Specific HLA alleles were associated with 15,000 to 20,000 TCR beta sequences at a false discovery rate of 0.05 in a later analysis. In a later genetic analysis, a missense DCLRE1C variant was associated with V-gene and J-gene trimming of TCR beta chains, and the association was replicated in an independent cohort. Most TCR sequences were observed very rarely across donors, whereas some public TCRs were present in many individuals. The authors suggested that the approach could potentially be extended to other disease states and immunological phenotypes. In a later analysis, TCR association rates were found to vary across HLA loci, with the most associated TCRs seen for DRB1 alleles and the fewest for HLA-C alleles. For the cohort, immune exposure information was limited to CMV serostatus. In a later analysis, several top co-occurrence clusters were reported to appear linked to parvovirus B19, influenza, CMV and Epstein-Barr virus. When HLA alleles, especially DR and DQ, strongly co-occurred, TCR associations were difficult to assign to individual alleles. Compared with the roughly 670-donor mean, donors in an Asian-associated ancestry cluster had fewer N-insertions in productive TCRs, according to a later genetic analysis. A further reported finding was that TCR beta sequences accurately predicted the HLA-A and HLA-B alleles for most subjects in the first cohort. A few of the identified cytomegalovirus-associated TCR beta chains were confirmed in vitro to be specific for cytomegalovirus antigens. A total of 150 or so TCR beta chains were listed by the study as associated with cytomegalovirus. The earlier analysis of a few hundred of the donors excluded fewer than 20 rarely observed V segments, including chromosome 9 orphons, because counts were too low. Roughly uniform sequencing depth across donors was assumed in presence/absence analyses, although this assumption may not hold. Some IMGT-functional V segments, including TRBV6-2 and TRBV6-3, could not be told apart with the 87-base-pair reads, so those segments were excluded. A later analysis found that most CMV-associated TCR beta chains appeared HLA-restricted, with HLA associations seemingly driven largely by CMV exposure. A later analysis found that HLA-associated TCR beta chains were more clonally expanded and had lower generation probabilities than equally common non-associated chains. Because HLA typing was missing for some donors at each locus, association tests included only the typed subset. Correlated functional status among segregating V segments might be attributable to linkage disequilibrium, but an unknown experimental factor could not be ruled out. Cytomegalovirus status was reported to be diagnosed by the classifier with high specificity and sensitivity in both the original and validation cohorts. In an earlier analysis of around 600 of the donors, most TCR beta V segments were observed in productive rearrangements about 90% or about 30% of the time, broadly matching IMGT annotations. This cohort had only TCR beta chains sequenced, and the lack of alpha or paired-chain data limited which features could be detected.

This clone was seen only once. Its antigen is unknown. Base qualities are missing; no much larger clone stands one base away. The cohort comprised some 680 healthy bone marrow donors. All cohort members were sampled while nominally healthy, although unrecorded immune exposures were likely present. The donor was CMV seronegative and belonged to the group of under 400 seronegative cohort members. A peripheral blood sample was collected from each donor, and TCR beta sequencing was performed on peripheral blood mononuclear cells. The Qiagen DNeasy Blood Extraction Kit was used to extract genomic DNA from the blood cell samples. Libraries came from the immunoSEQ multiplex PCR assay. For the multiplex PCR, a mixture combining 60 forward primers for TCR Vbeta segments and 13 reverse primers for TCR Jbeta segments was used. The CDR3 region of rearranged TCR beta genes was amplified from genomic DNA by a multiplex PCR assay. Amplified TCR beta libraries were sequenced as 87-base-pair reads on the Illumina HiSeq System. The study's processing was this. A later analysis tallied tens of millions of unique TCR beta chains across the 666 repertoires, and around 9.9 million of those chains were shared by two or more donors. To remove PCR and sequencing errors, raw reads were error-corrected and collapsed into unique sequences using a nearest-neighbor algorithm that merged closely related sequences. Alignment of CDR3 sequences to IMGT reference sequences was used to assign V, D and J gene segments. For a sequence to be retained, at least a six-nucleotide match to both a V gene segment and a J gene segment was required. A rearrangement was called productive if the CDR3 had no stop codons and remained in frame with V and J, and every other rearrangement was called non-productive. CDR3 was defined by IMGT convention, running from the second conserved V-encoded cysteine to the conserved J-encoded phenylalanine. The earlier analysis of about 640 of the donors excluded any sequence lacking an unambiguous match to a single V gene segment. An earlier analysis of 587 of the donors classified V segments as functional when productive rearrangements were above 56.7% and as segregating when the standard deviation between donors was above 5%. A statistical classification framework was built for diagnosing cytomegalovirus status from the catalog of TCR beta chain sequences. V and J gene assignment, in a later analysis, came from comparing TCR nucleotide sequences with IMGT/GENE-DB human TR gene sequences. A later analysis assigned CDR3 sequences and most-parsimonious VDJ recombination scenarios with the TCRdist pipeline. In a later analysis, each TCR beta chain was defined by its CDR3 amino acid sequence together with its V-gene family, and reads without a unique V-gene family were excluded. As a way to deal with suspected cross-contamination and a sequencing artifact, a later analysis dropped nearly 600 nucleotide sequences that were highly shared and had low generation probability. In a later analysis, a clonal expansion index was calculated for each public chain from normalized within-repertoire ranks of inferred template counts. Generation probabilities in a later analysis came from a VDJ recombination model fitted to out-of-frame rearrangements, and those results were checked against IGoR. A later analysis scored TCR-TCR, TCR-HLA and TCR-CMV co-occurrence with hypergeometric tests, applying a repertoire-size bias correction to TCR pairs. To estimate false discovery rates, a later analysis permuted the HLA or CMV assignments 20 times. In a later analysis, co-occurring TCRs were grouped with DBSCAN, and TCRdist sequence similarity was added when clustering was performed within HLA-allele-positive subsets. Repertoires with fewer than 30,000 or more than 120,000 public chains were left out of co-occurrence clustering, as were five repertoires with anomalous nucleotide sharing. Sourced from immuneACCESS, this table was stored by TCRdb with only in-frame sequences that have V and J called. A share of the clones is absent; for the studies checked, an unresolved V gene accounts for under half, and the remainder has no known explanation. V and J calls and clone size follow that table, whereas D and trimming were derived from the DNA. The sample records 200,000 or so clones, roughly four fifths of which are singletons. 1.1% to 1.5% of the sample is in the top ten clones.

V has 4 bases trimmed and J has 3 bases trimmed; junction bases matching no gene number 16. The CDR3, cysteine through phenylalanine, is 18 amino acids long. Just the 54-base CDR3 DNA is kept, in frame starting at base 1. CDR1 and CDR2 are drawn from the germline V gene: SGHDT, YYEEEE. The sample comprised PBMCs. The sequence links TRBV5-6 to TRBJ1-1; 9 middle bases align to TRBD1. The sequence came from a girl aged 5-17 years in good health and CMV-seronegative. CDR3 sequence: CASSPPMTGGWIDTEAFF. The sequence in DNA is TGTGCCAGCAGCCCGCCCATGACAGGGGGGTGGATCGACACTGAAGCTTTCTTT.